Below, 18 T cell receptor beta chains from the same sample are listed, as sequenced in a study of technical replicates of blood from a few donors. Profiled with immunoSEQ multiplex PCR; TCRdb holds only in-frame clones, not every one. The table has about 71,000 clones, 88% seen once. The material sequenced was PBMCs. The receptor set was obtained from a human donor in good health. Some clones in this sample may be carry-over from other donors' samples.

The chain links TRBV11-2 to TRBJ2-5, with D unclear. The germline CDR1 and CDR2 sequences are SGHAT and FQNNGV. The ends were cut back, 4 bases at V and 0 bases at J, with 6 bases in the middle. This CDR3 has 13 amino acids. The CDR3 DNA reads as TGTGCCAGCAGCTACTCACACCAAGAGACCCAGTACTTC. Its protein product is CASSYSHQETQYF.

This clone was detected once. This chain joins TRBV6-1 and TRBJ2-7; TRBD2 matches 9 bases. This CDR3 comprises 15 residues. Germline assignment: CDR1 MNHNS and CDR2 SASEGT. J gave up 2 bases and V 5 bases, and 7 bases lay outside the gene matches. CDR3 loop: CASSQTSGGPYEQYF. The CDR3 nucleotides are TGTGCCAGCAGTCAGACTAGCGGTGGACCCTACGAGCAGTACTTC.

The chain couples TRBV9 to TRBJ2-1, with 7 positions matching TRBD2. V was pared by 1 base and J by 7 bases, with 2 bases of the junction left unmatched. Looked up from germline, CDR1 is SGDLS and CDR2 is YYNGEE. This CDR3 spans 13 amino acids. The CDR3 loop is CASSVRLANEQFF. CDR3 nucleotides: TGTGCCAGCAGCGTAAGACTAGCAAATGAGCAGTTCTTC.

For this clone: Sequence at one end of the junction differs from germline and may be a read error. The chain has TRBV12-5 and TRBJ1-5; 7 bases line up with TRBD1. The V gene's germline CDR1 is LGHNT and CDR2 FRNRAP. CDR3 size: 13 residues. The CDR3 is CASALTGTQPQHF. In nucleotides, the CDR3 is TGTGCTAGTGCTTTGACAGGGACTCAGCCCCAGCATTTT.

The rearrangement uses TRBV19 and TRBJ1-5, with TRBD1 as a possible D gene (5 bases). CDR1 and CDR2 from the germline V gene are LNHDA and SQIVND (reference sequence). Trimming stripped 0 bases from V and 7 bases from J, with 10 bases between. This CDR3 is 14 amino acids long. In DNA, the CDR3 is TGTGCCAGTAGTATAGAGAAGGGGAACCAGCCCCAGCATTTT. Encoded protein: CASSIEKGNQPQHF. Supplemented by reference TRBV19 and TRBJ1-5, the full variable domain reads DGGITQSPKYLFRKEGQNVTLSCEQNLNHDAMYWYRQDPGQGLRLIYYSQIVNDFQKGDIAEGYSVSREKKESFPLTVTSAQKNPTAFYLCASSIEKGNQPQHFGDGTRLSIL.

This rearrangement joins TRBV6-1 to TRBJ2-3; TRBD2 might be the D (6 bases). Trimming took 3 bases from V and 0 from J, leaving 13 bases between them. CDR1 and CDR2 (germline): MNHNS, SASEGT. This CDR3 comprises 16 residues. The CDR3 sequence is CASSDPGGASTDTQYF. The CDR3 DNA is TGTGCCAGCAGTGACCCTGGAGGGGCTAGCACAGATACGCAGTATTTT.

V and J are TRBV21-1 and TRBJ2-1; TRBD2 was called by the table and not checked on the DNA. TRBV21-1 is a documented pseudogene. This CDR3 spans 15 amino acids. The CDR3 bases are TGTGCCAGCAGCAAAGTGAGATCTAAACGCAATGAGCAGTTCTTC. This encodes CASSKVRSKRNEQFF.

This sequence joins TRBV4-3 and TRBJ1-4; a possible D gene is TRBD1 (5 bases). The CDR3 has 12 amino acids. V was cut by 0 bases and J by 12 bases, with 8 bases left in between. Germline lookup yields CDR1 LGHNA and CDR2 YSLEER. CDR3 nucleotides: TGCGCCAGCAGCCAAGATGGCAGGGAACTGTTTTTT. It yields the protein CASSQDGRELFF.

The V and J genes are TRBV18 and TRBJ2-7; D may be TRBD2 (5 bases). In germline, CDR1 is KGHSH, CDR2 LQKENI. The CDR3 consists of 12 residues. Between the trimmed V and J ends, which lost 3 bases and 4 bases, there was a span of 7 bases. The CDR3 nucleotides are TGTGCCAGCTCACCGAGGGATTACGAGCAGTACTTC. Translated: CASSPRDYEQYF.

Here the CDR3 DNA reads TGTGCCAGCAGCTCAAAGAGAGGAGGGTACCAAGAGACCCAGTACTTC. Amino acid sequence: CASSSKRGGYQETQYF. The chain links TRBV7-8 to TRBJ2-5; D may be TRBD2 (6 bases). This CDR3 has 16 residues. Deletions cut 4 bases from V and 0 bases from J, with 15 bases between. Germline CDR1 SGHVS, CDR2 FQNEAQ.

The chain recombines TRBV7-2 with TRBJ2-1, with D hard to call. Germline V gives CDR1 SGHTA, CDR2 FQGNSA. The CDR3 is 15 amino acids. Trimming removed 0 bases at V and 8 bases at J, with 14 bases between. This CDR3 reads CASSLAPEAGYEQFF. The CDR3, as DNA: TGTGCCAGCAGCTTAGCGCCGGAAGCAGGCTATGAGCAGTTCTTC.

This sequence joins TRBV7-3 and TRBJ2-3; TRBD1 agrees at 7 bases. The V and J ends lost 5 bases and 2 bases, in that order; junction bases with no gene match: 4. The CDR3 length is 14 residues. The germline gives CDR1 SGHTA, CDR2 FQGTGA. In DNA, the CDR3 is TGTGCCAGCAGCAAACAGGGGAACACAGATACGCAGTATTTT. It specifies CASSKQGNTDTQYF.

V usage is TRBV4-3 and J usage is TRBJ2-2; tentatively, D is TRBD2 (6 bases). Trimming stripped 1 base from V and 7 bases from J, with 13 bases between. Germline lookup yields CDR1 LGHNA and CDR2 YSLEER. The CDR3 runs to 15 residues. CDR3 coding DNA: TGCGCCAGCAGCCAAGCAGGGCGGGGTGGCGGGGAGCTGTTTTTT. Protein sequence: CASSQAGRGGGELFF.

The chain is built from TRBV6-6 and TRBJ1-5, with D unclear. The CDR3 runs to 13 residues. Trimming left V 6 bases short and J 4 bases short, with 10 bases between. Germline CDR1 is MNHNY and CDR2 is SVGAGI (reference sequence). The CDR3 here is CASSRVINQPQHF. CDR3 bases: TGTGCCAGCAGCCGGGTTATTAATCAGCCCCAGCATTTT.

The chain couples TRBV6-5 to TRBJ1-2, with a possible D match to TRBD1 (6 bases). Germline V gene lookup returns CDR1 MNHEY and CDR2 SVGAGI. The ends were cut back, 5 bases at V and 4 bases at J, with 11 bases in the middle. CDR3 length equals 13 residues. In DNA, the CDR3 is TGTGCCAGCAGTAGGGACACCTTCTATGGCTACACCTTC. Encoded protein: CASSRDTFYGYTF.

This clone was recorded only once. This chain uses TRBV5-6 with TRBJ2-3, with 11 bases matching TRBD2. The CDR3 extends over 18 amino acids. The germline V gene encodes CDR1 SGHDT and CDR2 YYEEEE. V was clipped by 4 bases and J by 0 bases; unmatched bases: 10. CDR3 DNA sequence: TGTGCCAGCAGCCCAACCTACGGGACTAGCGGTAGCACAGATACGCAGTATTTT. This sequence encodes CASSPTYGTSGSTDTQYF.

In this sample, this clone turned up a few times. The rearrangement uses TRBV10-3 and TRBJ1-6, with D unresolved. V dropped 3 bases and J dropped 9 bases, with 9 bases sitting between them. CDR3 length: 13 amino acids. CDR1 is ENHRY and CDR2 is SYGVKD in the germline V gene. The DNA of the CDR3 is TGTGCCATCAGTGACGCGGGTTCTTCACCCCTCCACTTT. It yields the protein CAISDAGSSPLHF.

This rearrangement joins TRBV29-1 to TRBJ1-1; possibly TRBD1 for D (6 bases). This CDR3 is 12 amino acids long. Trimming left V 4 bases short and J 3 bases short, with 9 bases between. CDR1 and CDR2 (germline): SQVTM, ANQGSEA. Written as DNA, the CDR3 is TGCAGCGTTGGGGACAAATACACTGAAGCTTTCTTT. Translation: CSVGDKYTEAFF.